This T cell receptor (beta chain) comes out of a study of human T cells and chemical hapten exposure. V was pared by 0 bases and J by 6 bases, with 8 bases of the junction left unmatched. This CDR3 spans 17 amino acids. Germline V CDR1 and CDR2: LNHNV, YYDKDF (reference sequence). Researchers extracted total RNA from unfractionated whole blood. From the 5' RACE reads, TCRdb called clonotypes with MiXCR, one entry per CDR3 protein. The sample consists of about 120,000 distinct CDR3 sequences, roughly 18% of them appearing once. The receptor comes from a human donor in good health. The chain couples TRBV15 to TRBJ1-2; 12 bases are shared with TRBD1. The CDR3 region is CATSRDPGQGAVDGYTF. The CDR3 nucleotides read TGTGCCACCAGCAGAGATCCGGGACAGGGGGCCGTGGATGGCTACACCTTC.